These 19 T cell receptor beta chains were sequenced from one sample in a study of T-cell reconstitution after alpha-beta-depleted transplantation in children. Preparation of the TCRbeta library involved a method that used unique molecular identifiers. In TCRdb, the PCR reads were re-called with MiXCR into one record per CDR3 protein. The table has over 45,000 distinct CDR3 sequences, approximately 6% seen once. The sequences come from PBMCs, mostly from graft donor cells, collected 60 days after TCRalphabeta/CD19-depleted stem cell transplant. The receptors originated from a female patient aged 2 to 10 who had a stem cell transplant for aplastic anemia, so the T cells may come from the graft donor.

The chain uses TRBV28 and TRBJ1-2; D is possibly TRBD1 (6 bases). The germline V gene has CDR1 MDHEN and CDR2 SYDVKM. CDR3 length equals 17 residues. The ends were cut back, 5 bases at V and 3 bases at J, with 22 bases in the middle. The DNA for the CDR3 is TGTGCCAGCAGTGAGTGGTCAGGGGCGGCCCCTCACTATGGCTACACCTTC. It yields the protein CASSEWSGAAPHYGYTF.

This clonotype was detected many times. The rearrangement joins TRBV12-3 or TRBV12-4 to TRBJ2-5; D gene unclear. V dropped 7 bases and J dropped 3 bases, with 12 bases sitting between them. There are 13 residues in the CDR3. CDR3 region: CASKFYGEETQYF. The CDR3 nucleotides are TGTGCCAGCAAGTTCTACGGAGAAGAGACCCAGTACTTC.

This clonotype was seen ten or more times. The chain employs TRBV25-1 and TRBJ2-3; D uncertain. The CDR3 length is 15 residues. Trimming removed 3 bases from V and 0 bases from J, with 10 bases in between. Germline V lookup: CDR1 MGHDK, CDR2 SYGVNS. In nucleotides, the CDR3 is TGTGCCAGCAGTGAGTACTCGGAAAGCACAGATACGCAGTATTTT. Protein product: CASSEYSESTDTQYF.

This clonotype appeared many times. CDR3 sequence: CSVAGGASSSTDTQYF. The CDR3 DNA follows: TGCAGCGTTGCGGGCGGGGCATCTTCTAGCACAGATACGCAGTATTTT. The chain links TRBV29-1 to TRBJ2-3; perhaps TRBD2 as D (6 bases). CDR1 and CDR2 (germline): SQVTM, ANQGSEA. This CDR3 is built from 16 residues. V dropped 4 bases and J dropped 0 bases, with 17 bases sitting between them.

This clonotype has ten or more counts. The V gene is TRBV10-3, the J gene TRBJ2-1; TRBD1 matches at 9 bases. CDR1 is ENHRY and CDR2 is SYGVKD in the germline V gene. V shed 3 bases and J 5 bases; nucleotides not matched to a gene: 11. The CDR3 is made up of 17 amino acids. The CDR3 nucleotides read TGTGCCATCAGTGACTTCAGCCGGGACAGGGCCAACAATGAGCAGTTCTTC. Its protein is CAISDFSRDRANNEQFF.

This rearrangement joins TRBV19 to TRBJ1-5; possible D gene TRBD1, 5 bases. There are 15 residues in the CDR3. V was clipped by 6 bases and J by 4 bases, with 16 bases between them. Germline loops: CDR1 LNHDA, CDR2 SQIVND (reference sequence). Here the CDR3 DNA reads TGTGCCAGTAGGAGCTCATCGGGGCGGAATCAGCCCCAGCATTTT. Residues: CASRSSSGRNQPQHF.

In its sample, this clonotype was seen many times. This chain uses TRBV6-5 with TRBJ1-2; D ambiguous. The CDR3 runs to 15 residues. V dropped 0 bases and J dropped 5 bases, with 13 bases sitting between them. Germline V gene lookup returns CDR1 MNHEY and CDR2 SVGAGI. CDR3 in DNA: TGTGCCAGCAGTTACTCGACTGGACCCCTTTATGGCTACACCTTC. This encodes CASSYSTGPLYGYTF.

The chain has TRBV6-5 and TRBJ1-2; unclear D gene. Germline V gene lookup returns CDR1 MNHEY and CDR2 SVGAGI. The CDR3 is 15 residues long. Trimming cost V 0 bases and J 8 bases, with 16 bases left between them. In DNA form, the CDR3 reads TGTGCCAGCAGTTACTCGGGGAACCCACTGGCGGGCTACACCTTC. It translates to CASSYSGNPLAGYTF.

The sample holds many counts of this clonotype. The chain carries TRBV7-9 and TRBJ2-5, with D unresolved. Trimming took off 0 bases at V and 3 bases at J, with 14 bases between the two ends. The CDR3 runs 16 residues. Germline V CDR1 and CDR2: SEHNR, FQNEAQ (reference sequence). CDR3 coding DNA: TGTGCCAGCAGCTTAGCAGGGCAGCGCACGGAAGAGACCCAGTACTTC. This sequence encodes CASSLAGQRTEETQYF.

This clonotype was picked up many times. The CDR3 protein is CASRPFGTSYNEQFF. The CDR3 nucleotides read TGTGCCAGCAGGCCGTTTGGGACTAGCTACAATGAGCAGTTCTTC. The gene calls are TRBV25-1 and TRBJ2-1; 8 bases agree with TRBD2. The J segment lost 3 bases and the V segment lost 6 bases, leaving 7 bases of the junction unmatched. Germline CDR1 is MGHDK and CDR2 is SYGVNS. This CDR3 has 15 residues.

V gene TRBV7-3 combines with J gene TRBJ2-5; TRBD2 agrees at 7 bases. With V trimmed by 8 bases and J by 2 bases, 5 bases remained unmatched. There are 13 residues in the CDR3. CDR1 is SGHTA and CDR2 is FQGTGA in the germline V gene. The CDR3 nucleotides are TGTGCCAGCGGCAGCGGGGCTCAAGAGACCCAGTACTTC. Its translation: CASGSGAQETQYF.

This clonotype was detected many times. The chain carries TRBV15 and TRBJ2-7, with D possibly matching TRBD2 (5 bases). The V gene lost 4 bases and the J gene lost 4 bases, with 11 bases spanning the gap. Germline assignment: CDR1 LNHNV and CDR2 YYDKDF (reference sequence). The CDR3 length is 13 residues. The CDR3 DNA reads TGTGCCACCAGCATGTCACGGGATTACGAGCAGTACTTC. Protein sequence: CATSMSRDYEQYF.

Ten or more counts support this clonotype. CDR3 nucleotides: TGTGCCAGCAGCCAATCGGGACTAGCGGGAGCCCACGAGCAGTACTTC. It codes for CASSQSGLAGAHEQYF. V and J are TRBV16 and TRBJ2-7; 14 bases align to TRBD2. This CDR3 spans 16 amino acids. Germline V gene sequence: CDR1 KGHSY, CDR2 FQNENV. V was pared by 0 bases and J by 5 bases, with 3 bases of the junction left unmatched.

There are many counts of this clonotype. The chain is built from TRBV6-5 and TRBJ2-1, with D maybe TRBD1 (6 bases). Germline CDR1 reads MNHEY; CDR2 reads SVGAGI. This CDR3 contains 13 residues. V was clipped by 4 bases and J by 6 bases, with 10 bases between them. CDR3 nucleotide sequence: TGTGCCAGCAGTTCCCGGACAGTCAATGAGCAGTTCTTC. Protein sequence: CASSSRTVNEQFF.

This clonotype has ten or more counts. This chain connects TRBV20-1 to TRBJ1-6; the D is unclear. CDR1 is DFQATT and CDR2 is SNEGSKA in the germline V gene (reference sequence). This CDR3 comprises 14 residues. The V and J ends lost 0 bases and 10 bases respectively, with 13 bases between them. CDR3 sequence: CSARDKSGGSPLHF. CDR3 coding DNA: TGCAGTGCTAGAGATAAGTCAGGTGGATCACCCCTCCACTTT.

This clonotype was seen only a few times. This chain joins TRBV15 and TRBJ2-7; TRBD1 matches at 7 bases. V trimming: 6 bases; J trimming: 5 bases; junction bases outside the gene matches: 10. The CDR3 is 14 residues long. Germline loops: CDR1 LNHNV, CDR2 YYDKDF (reference sequence). CDR3 DNA: TGTGCCACCAGTATCCGTCAGGGGGACCACGAGCAGTACGTC. Amino acids: CATSIRQGDHEQYV.

This clonotype was seen a handful of times. The chain carries TRBV20-1 and TRBJ2-7, with D perhaps given as TRBD1 or TRBD2 (5 bases each). Germline loops: CDR1 DFQATT, CDR2 SNEGSKA (reference sequence). The CDR3 has 12 amino acids. Trimming pared 3 bases from V and 6 bases from J, leaving 12 bases between. The CDR3 is CSASLGESEQYF. The CDR3 region has the DNA TGCAGTGCTAGTCTGGGGGAATCCGAGCAGTACTTC.

This clonotype was detected ten times or more. This chain links TRBV28 with TRBJ2-2; TRBD2 matches 9 bases. Per germline, CDR1 MDHEN and CDR2 SYDVKM. Trimming at V came to 2 bases and at J to 5 bases, leaving 6 bases not matched to a gene. The CDR3 has 16 residues. CDR3 residues: CASSLEREEKTGELFF. The CDR3, as DNA: TGTGCCAGCAGTTTAGAGCGGGAGGAGAAGACCGGGGAGCTGTTTTTT.

This clonotype was counted between two and nine times. The J gene is TRBJ1-6, the V gene TRBV5-4; a possible D gene is TRBD1 (5 bases). Germline V gene sequence: CDR1 SGHNT, CDR2 YYREEE (reference sequence). The CDR3 loop spans 16 amino acids. The V end lost 4 bases, the J end lost 5 bases, and 16 bases lay between the germline ends. CDR3 bases: TGTGCCAGCAGCCCCGGGAGGGGAAGAAATAATTCACCCCTCCACTTT. This codes for CASSPGRGRNNSPLHF.